One T cell receptor beta chain is described in this entry. This clonotype was observed a few times. Its antigen is currently not known. Per-base quality was not reported, and no clone a single base away is much larger than it. Receptor libraries were prepared by 5' RACE. The sample was run on an Illumina HiSeq 2500. A second PCR of about 7 to 12 cycles was performed with a sample-barcoded 5' primer and a J-beta primer mix. A unique molecular identifier was introduced onto each TCR beta cDNA molecule by a template-switch 5' adaptor carrying 12 random nucleotides. Each sample yielded at least 3 million CDR3-containing paired-end reads. The Mint cDNA synthesis kit, primed by a TRBC-specific oligonucleotide, was used to synthesize first-strand cDNA from all RNA. Following uracil-DNA glycosylase treatment, a first 18-cycle PCR with universal primers M1SS and BC2_uni_R was performed on all cDNA. Per the source publication's procedure: Normalization of each sample was performed by random selection of 1 million high-quality reads, each carrying a distinct molecular identifier. Reads with shared molecular identifiers were discarded instead of being binned into consensus sequences. MiTCR, with a Q25 quality threshold and the strictest error-elimination algorithm, was used for CDR3 identification, clonotype clustering and error correction. Lower-bound total TCR beta diversity was estimated with a nonparametric unseen species model using Euler transformation. In-frame beta chains were kept once TCRdb had trimmed the public reads at Q25 with fastp and called clones with MiXCR. All rows with the same CDR3 protein become a single entry with the most common DNA and genes. V and J calls and clone size were set by TCRdb, not the authors. For this sample there are over a million distinct CDR3 sequences; 20% to 25% appear just once. The top ten clonotypes cover 0.65% to 0.95% of the sample.

The data were taken from a study of blood T cells in healthy people across ages (dated by TCRdb to 2013 to 2016). Notes on the research overall: Template switching captured roughly one uniquely barcoded TCR beta cDNA molecule per two T cells in model experiments. Donors were grouped into four age groups: young (average 16 years), middle-aged (around 39), aged (about 60) and long-lived (approximately 82). Age-related changes in TCR beta repertoire diversity were measured in the study by deep sequencing normalized with unique cDNA molecular identifiers. Using the same blood draw, the study looked at two additional independent replicas of 1 million unique cDNA reads for two donors, one aged 18 to 30 and the other aged 80 or older.

Sequences DFQATT (CDR1) and SNEGSKA (CDR2) are obtained from the germline V gene (reference sequence). The CDR3 sequence holds 12 residues, the cysteine and phenylalanine included. Solely the CDR3 DNA is kept, with 36 bases framed from the first base. General study outcomes and caveats: As age increased, observed TCR beta diversity per million T cells dropped in a roughly linear way, and a significant reduction was already evident by age about 40. Observed TCR beta diversity correlated strongly with the percentage of naive T cells measured by flow cytometry. Estimates of total diversity based on one million sequenced T cells were regarded as lower bounds and as underestimates. Conclusive comparison of naive and antigen-experienced compartments was prevented by the profiling of bulk unsorted PBMCs. Compared with the aged group, more naive CD4+ T cells, fewer expanded clones and increased TCR diversity were shown by the long-lived group, suggesting age selection. Donor CMV infection status was unknown, potentially confounding age-related changes in expanded clonotypes.

The approximately 41 donors, aged about 6 to 95 years, were systemically healthy Caucasian individuals from Russia. Each donor gave 8 to 10 milliliters of peripheral blood, collected into EDTA-treated Vacutainer tubes. Ficoll-Paque density-gradient centrifugation was used to isolate PBMCs, with at least 6 million obtained per sample. Trizol reagent was used to extract total RNA from the PBMCs, yielding at least 6 micrograms per sample. The percentages of naive CD45RAhigh/CD27high T cells were determined by flow cytometry on a PBMC aliquot from every donor. These records were also assigned to another study, of T cells of mothers and their children. According to the second study: Donors were nine systemically healthy Caucasian individuals: three mothers and their six children. cDNA synthesis consumed the entire amount of extracted RNA, loaded at about 1.5 ug RNA in each 15 ul reaction. In the second PCR, sample barcodes and 2-4 random nucleotides were introduced via the M1S primer. More than 8.5 million TCR beta CDR3 reads were obtained from each mother, and some 3.3 million reads were obtained from each child. In both related and unrelated pairs, thymic selection shapes the output of TCR recombination in a similar way, with inherited differences having only a minor effect. Normalized repertoire overlap was always slightly but never significantly higher in related than unrelated mother-child pairs. No persistent microchimeric T cell clones were detected, at a sensitivity of about 100 clones per million clonotypes. Deep NGS was used in the study to compare the TCR beta repertoires of mothers and children and to look for features that separate related mother-child pairs from unrelated individuals. On average, the children were approximately 12 +/- 4 years old, while the mothers were about 40 +/- 4 years old. After adapter ligation was performed with NEBNext reagents, the libraries were sequenced on an Illumina HiSeq 2000 with 100+100 nt paired-end reads. Mother and child libraries were prepared a month apart and sequenced in separate runs to prevent cross-contamination. Each donor had between roughly 450,000 and 2,300,000 distinct TCR beta clonotypes identified. Naive TCR beta clonotypes were estimated from low-frequency clonotypes matched to each donor's FACS-determined naive share, without sorting.

The TCR originated in a girl aged 2-10 years in good health. The sequencing input was blood. The receptor chain draws on TRBV20-1 and TRBJ2-4; the D gene is possibly TRBD1, with 5 bases matching. The CDR3 is CSYKGAKNIQYF. The nucleotides are TGCAGCTATAAGGGGGCCAAAAACATTCAGTACTTC.